A selection of T cell receptor beta chains follows, all from one sample in a study of human T cells and chemical hapten exposure. From the RACE reads, TCRdb called clonotypes with MiXCR, one entry per CDR3 protein. The sample shows roughly 180,000 distinct CDR3 sequences, more than 14% of them seen only once. The starting material was whole blood, obtained in connection with sensitization to the hapten diphenylcyclopropenone (DPC). These receptors were obtained from a woman aged 25 to 39 with alopecia areata. Some clones in this sample may be carry-over from other donors' samples. The CDR3 runs from the conserved cysteine through the conserved F or W. A D gene is named only where the DNA matches it firmly. Only part of the rows carry a size: once, few, many, or a class if the clone is expanded.

V gene	clone size	J gene	D gene	CDR3 protein	CDR3 DNA
TRBV10-3	NA	TRBJ1-2	NA	CATDPSGLSNYGYTF	TGTGCCACCGATCCTTCAGGACTTTCTAACTATGGCTACACCTTC
TRBV27	NA	TRBJ2-3	NA	CASSFGYLGTDTQYF	TGTGCCAGCAGTTTTGGATACCTAGGCACAGATACGCAGTATTTT
TRBV6-5	few	TRBJ1-4	NA	CASSFGSANEKLFF	TGTGCCAGCAGTTTCGGGTCCGCGAATGAAAAACTGTTTTTT
TRBV9	few	TRBJ2-7	NA	CASSVDAERGEQYF	TGTGCCAGCAGCGTAGACGCGGAGAGGGGCGAGCAGTACTTC
TRBV5-1	many	TRBJ2-3	NA	CASRRSGGRTDTQYF	TGCGCCAGCAGGAGATCGGGGGGCCGGACAGATACGCAGTATTTT
TRBV5-1	few	TRBJ1-2	NA	CASSLGDSSYGYTF	TGCGCCAGCAGCTTGGGGGATTCCTCCTATGGCTACACCTTC
TRBV6-2/TRBV6-3	once	TRBJ1-5	NA	CASSYSVDIQPQHF	TGTGCCAGCAGTTACTCGGTAGACATTCAGCCCCAGCATTTT
TRBV7-2	few	TRBJ2-1	NA	CASSLRSQGFF	TGTGCCAGCAGCTTGCGATCCCAGGGTTTCTTC
TRBV13	NA	TRBJ1-1	NA	CASSFQGLTEAFF	TGTGCCAGCAGCTTCCAGGGGCTCACTGAAGCTTTCTTT
TRBV7-9	NA	TRBJ1-4	TRBD1	CASSSTGGNEKLFF	TGTGCCAGCAGCTCGACAGGGGGGAACGAAAAACTGTTTTTT
TRBV5-1	few	TRBJ2-7	NA	CASSDGRFQTNYEQYF	TGCGCCAGCAGCGACGGCCGGTTTCAGACGAACTACGAGCAGTACTTC
TRBV29-1	few	TRBJ1-2	NA	CSVEENSVSYGYTF	TGCAGCGTTGAAGAGAATTCTGTGAGCTATGGCTACACCTTC
TRBV6-1	NA	TRBJ1-6	NA	CASSAEQGVYSPLHF	TGTGCCAGCAGTGCGGAACAGGGCGTGTATTCACCCCTCCACTTT
TRBV7-9	many	TRBJ2-3	NA	CASSLRDTSTDTQYF	TGTGCCAGCAGCCTTCGGGACACCAGCACAGATACGCAGTATTTT
TRBV6-5	few	TRBJ1-5	TRBD1	CASRGGGLGQPQHF	TGTGCCAGCAGAGGAGGGGGCCTGGGACAGCCCCAGCATTTT
TRBV19	NA	TRBJ2-7	NA	CASSISANPYEQYF	TGTGCCAGTAGTATATCAGCGAACCCCTACGAGCAGTACTTC
TRBV6-6	NA	TRBJ2-7	TRBD1	CASRTGTGQRSEQYF	TGTGCCAGCAGAACCGGGACAGGGCAAAGGAGCGAGCAGTACTTC
TRBV18	many	TRBJ1-1	NA	CASSPRQGSTEAFF	TGTGCCAGCTCACCGCGACAAGGGTCCACTGAAGCTTTCTTT
TRBV12-3/TRBV12-4	NA	TRBJ1-1	NA	CASSSTPEGTTEAFF	TGTGCCAGCAGTTCGACCCCTGAGGGGACCACTGAAGCTTTCTTT
TRBV5-4	NA	TRBJ2-6	NA	CVSAPAPGANVLTF	TGTGTCAGCGCCCCGGCCCCTGGGGCCAACGTCCTGACTTTC
TRBV20-1	few	TRBJ2-3	NA	CSARDRLYTDTQYF	TGCAGTGCTCGGGACCGACTATACACAGATACGCAGTATTTT
TRBV5-5	few	TRBJ2-2	TRBD1	CASSQDRGRNGELFF	TGTGCCAGCAGCCAGGACAGGGGGCGTAACGGGGAGCTGTTTTTT
TRBV20-1	few	TRBJ1-6	NA	CSVRINNSPLHF	TGCAGTGTGCGTATTAATAATTCACCCCTCCACTTT
TRBV9	NA	TRBJ2-5	TRBD1	CASSVGQGAGETQYF	TGTGCCAGCAGCGTAGGACAGGGGGCGGGCGAGACCCAGTACTTC
TRBV29-1	few	TRBJ2-4	NA	CSVLAKNIQYF	TGCAGCGTACTAGCCAAAAACATTCAGTACTTC
TRBV7-9	NA	TRBJ1-2	NA	CASSLFRFRSGESNYGYTF	TGTGCCAGCAGCTTATTCCGGTTTCGATCAGGGGAATCTAACTATGGCTACACCTTC